The source of this TCR beta chain is a study of blood T cell repertoires in COVID-19. Background on the study: COVID-19 samples, acute and convalescent, were from the United States, Italy and Spain.

Sequencing was performed with immunoSEQ multiplex PCR; in TCRdb, only in-frame clones are kept and a portion is missing. The sample shows almost 95,000 clones, approximately 83% of them seen only once. Germline lookup yields CDR1 LNHDA and CDR2 SQIVND (reference sequence). Trimming shortened V by 4 bases and J by 2 bases, and 11 bases separated the two germline ends. This CDR3 comprises 15 residues. This receptor was taken from a man between 60 and 75 years old with acute or convalescent COVID-19. This chain joins TRBV19 and TRBJ1-4; possibly TRBD1 for D (5 bases). The sequenced material came from peripheral blood. The CDR3 DNA sequence: TGTGCCAGTAGTACTTCGACAGCTACTAATGAAAAACTGTTTTTT. The encoded protein is CASSTSTATNEKLFF.